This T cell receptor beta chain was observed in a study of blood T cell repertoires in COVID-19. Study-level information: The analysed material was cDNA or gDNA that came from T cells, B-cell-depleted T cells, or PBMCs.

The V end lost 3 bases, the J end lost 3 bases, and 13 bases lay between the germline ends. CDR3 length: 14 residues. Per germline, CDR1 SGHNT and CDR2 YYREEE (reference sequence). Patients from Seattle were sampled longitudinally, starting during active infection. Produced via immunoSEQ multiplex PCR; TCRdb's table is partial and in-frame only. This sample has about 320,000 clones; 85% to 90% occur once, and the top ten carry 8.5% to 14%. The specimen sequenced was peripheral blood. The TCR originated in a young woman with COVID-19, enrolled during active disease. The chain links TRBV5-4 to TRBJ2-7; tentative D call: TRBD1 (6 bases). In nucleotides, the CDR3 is TGTGCCAGCAGCTCCCGGGACACCAACTACGAGCAGTACTTC. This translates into CASSSRDTNYEQYF.